Listed here are 12 T cell receptor beta chains from one sample, sequenced in a study of blood T cell repertoires in COVID-19. The data were produced by immunoSEQ multiplex PCR, yet TCRdb's version contains in-frame clones alone and is incomplete. Of under 300,000 clones detected, more than 85% appear once; the ten largest clones hold under 2%. Material for sequencing was PBMCs or T cells enriched from blood (not recorded which). The receptors here all came from a woman in her forties or fifties who had recovered from COVID-19.

The chain links TRBV19 to TRBJ2-1; TRBD2 agrees at 9 bases. The CDR3 covers 12 residues. CDR1 LNHDA and CDR2 SQIVND come from the germline V gene (reference sequence). After removal of 5 bases from V and 15 bases from J, the junction contained 8 bases not matched to a gene. CDR3 sequence: CASSPIGLALFF. DNA for the CDR3: TGTGCCAGTAGTCCGATAGGACTAGCGTTGTTCTTC.

This clone has just a few counts. The V and J genes are TRBV5-1 and TRBJ2-7; 9 bases align to TRBD1. The CDR3 extends over 14 amino acids. V gave up 0 bases and J gave up 5 bases; unmatched junction bases: 3. Looked up from germline, CDR1 is SGHRS and CDR2 is YFSETQ. CDR3 DNA sequence: TGCGCCAGCAGCTTGGGGACAGGGGCTAACGAGCAGTACTTC. Its protein product is CASSLGTGANEQYF.

This chain connects TRBV4-2 to TRBJ1-4, with 7 bases aligning to TRBD1. V shed 1 base and J 10 bases; nucleotides not matched to a gene: 9. The CDR3 is made up of 15 amino acids. From germline, CDR1 is LGHNA and CDR2 YNFKEQ. CDR3 in DNA: TGTGCCAGCAGCCAAGTAGGGACAGATATGGGAAAACTGTTTTTT. Translation: CASSQVGTDMGKLFF.

The count of this clone is one. The rearrangement links TRBV20-1 to TRBJ1-4, with TRBD1 matching 7 bases. The CDR3 extends over 11 amino acids. The germline V gene encodes CDR1 DFQATT and CDR2 SNEGSKA (reference sequence). The V and J ends lost 3 bases and 14 bases, in that order; junction bases with no gene match: 6. This CDR3 reads CSARRGQKLFF. Written as DNA, the CDR3 is TGCAGTGCTAGGCGGGGACAGAAGCTGTTTTTT.

The chain carries TRBV28 and TRBJ1-6; D gene unclear. The CDR3 sequence is 11 residues long. Germline CDR1 and CDR2: MDHEN and SYDVKM. V was shortened by 4 bases and J by 8 bases, with 3 bases between the two germline ends. For the CDR3, the DNA is TGTGCCAGCAGTTCCGATTCACCCCTCCACTTT. Translation gives CASSSDSPLHF.

V gene TRBV21-1 combines with J gene TRBJ2-2; the D call of TRBD1 is as the table states it, not checked on the DNA. TRBV21-1 represents a pseudogene. The CDR3 covers 15 residues. CDR3: CATQRDRGWTGELFF. In DNA, the CDR3 is TGTGCCACCCAACGGGACAGGGGTTGGACCGGGGAGCTGTTTTTT.

This clone was detected only a few times. The chain carries TRBV5-5 and TRBJ2-1; 12 bases align to TRBD2. Trimming cost V 6 bases and J 3 bases; bases outside gene matches: 4. The CDR3 runs to 15 residues. CDR1 SGHKS and CDR2 YYEKEE come from the germline V gene (reference sequence). The CDR3 DNA reads as TGTGCCAGCAACCCGGGACTAGCGGGCTACAATGAGCAGTTCTTC. It codes for CASNPGLAGYNEQFF.

The rearrangement uses TRBV15 and TRBJ2-1; D perhaps matches TRBD2 (6 bases). The V gene's germline CDR1 is LNHNV and CDR2 YYDKDF (reference sequence). The V end lost 3 bases, the J end lost 0 bases, and 6 bases lay between the germline ends. The CDR3 is made up of 14 amino acids. For the CDR3, the DNA is TGTGCCACCAGCAGCGGGAGCTCCTACAATGAGCAGTTCTTC. This gives the protein CATSSGSSYNEQFF.

The chain uses TRBV9 and TRBJ2-5, with 8 positions matching TRBD2. CDR3 length equals 16 residues. CDR1 and CDR2 (germline): SGDLS, YYNGEE. V lost 0 bases and J lost 4; bases outside the gene matches: 8. The chain's CDR3 is CASSVELAEGRETQYF. Written as DNA, the CDR3 is TGTGCCAGCAGCGTAGAACTAGCGGAAGGGAGAGAGACCCAGTACTTC.

V gene TRBV19 combines with J gene TRBJ1-2; the D is unclear. CDR3 length equals 14 residues. Germline loops: CDR1 LNHDA, CDR2 SQIVND (reference sequence). Trimming took 2 bases from V and 5 from J, leaving 12 bases between them. The CDR3 loop reads CASSIPRQQYGYTF. The CDR3 bases are TGTGCCAGTAGTATACCCAGGCAGCAGTATGGCTACACCTTC.

This CDR3 is CASSSDRGQGNTIYF. Here the CDR3 DNA reads TGTGCCAGCAGCTCGGACAGGGGGCAAGGAAACACCATATATTTT. V gene TRBV7-2 combines with J gene TRBJ1-3; 11 bases match TRBD1. V was pared by 4 bases and J by 4 bases, with 3 bases of the junction left unmatched. The CDR3 loop spans 15 amino acids. The germline CDR1 and CDR2 sequences are SGHTA and FQGNSA.

This clone was picked up one time. The V gene is TRBV6-5, the J gene TRBJ2-1, with TRBD1 identical over 7 bases. The germline gives CDR1 MNHEY, CDR2 SVGAGI. Germline trimming cut 2 bases from V and 13 bases from J; bases unmatched to any gene: 8. This CDR3 spans 13 amino acids. The CDR3 sequence: CASSYVPRDSQFF. CDR3 coding DNA: TGTGCCAGCAGTTACGTCCCCCGGGACAGTCAGTTCTTC.